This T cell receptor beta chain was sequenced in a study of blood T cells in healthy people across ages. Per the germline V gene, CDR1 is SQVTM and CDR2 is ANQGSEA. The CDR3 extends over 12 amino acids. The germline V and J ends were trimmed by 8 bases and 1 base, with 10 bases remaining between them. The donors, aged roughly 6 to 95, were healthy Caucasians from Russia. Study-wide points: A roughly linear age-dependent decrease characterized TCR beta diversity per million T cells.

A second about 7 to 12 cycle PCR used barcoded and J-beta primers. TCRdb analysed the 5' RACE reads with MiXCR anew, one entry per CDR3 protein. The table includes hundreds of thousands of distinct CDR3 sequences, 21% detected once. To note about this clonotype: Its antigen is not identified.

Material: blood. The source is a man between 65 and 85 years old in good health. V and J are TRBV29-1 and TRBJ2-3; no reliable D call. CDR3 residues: CSLRSGTDTQYF. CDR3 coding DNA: TGCAGCCTACGGAGCGGCACAGATACGCAGTATTTT.